This T cell receptor beta chain was observed in a study of CD8 T cells in ankylosing spondylitis. Making the TCR beta libraries involved quantitative 5'-RACE with molecular barcodes. TCRdb itself ran the 5' RACE reads through MiXCR, one entry per CDR3 protein. The sample lists about 150,000 distinct CDR3 sequences, approximately 10% occurring once. This clonotype was counted at least ten times. Its antigen remains unknown. The CDR3 length is 11 residues. The ends were cut back, 3 bases at V and 12 bases at J, with 11 bases in the middle. CDR1 and CDR2 from the germline V gene are SNHLY and FYNNEI. Whole-study findings and limits: What appeared characteristic of ankylosing spondylitis blood was a TCR beta motif of 7 or 8 highly homologous variants. The disease-linked clones had a CD8+ phenotype and low blood frequencies. The study looked at matched synovial fluid samples from ankylosing spondylitis patients. Disease-linked clones were reported to be significantly enriched there.

The rearrangement uses TRBV2 and TRBJ1-2; the D gene is possibly TRBD1 (5 bases). This clonotype was obtained from a female donor with ankylosing spondylitis or in good health (not recorded which). The sample comprised blood, either unsorted or a sorted T cell fraction (not recorded which). The CDR3 coding sequence is TGTGCCAGCAGTGATGGACATTCCAACACCTTC. Translated, it gives CASSDGHSNTF. The full variable domain, rest sourced from reference TRBV2 and TRBJ1-2, is EPEVTQTPSHQVTQMGQEVILRCVPISNHLYFYWYRQILGQKVEFLVSFYNNEISEKSEIFDDQFSVERPDGSNFTLKIRSTKLEDSAMYFCASSDGHSNTFGSGTRLTVV.